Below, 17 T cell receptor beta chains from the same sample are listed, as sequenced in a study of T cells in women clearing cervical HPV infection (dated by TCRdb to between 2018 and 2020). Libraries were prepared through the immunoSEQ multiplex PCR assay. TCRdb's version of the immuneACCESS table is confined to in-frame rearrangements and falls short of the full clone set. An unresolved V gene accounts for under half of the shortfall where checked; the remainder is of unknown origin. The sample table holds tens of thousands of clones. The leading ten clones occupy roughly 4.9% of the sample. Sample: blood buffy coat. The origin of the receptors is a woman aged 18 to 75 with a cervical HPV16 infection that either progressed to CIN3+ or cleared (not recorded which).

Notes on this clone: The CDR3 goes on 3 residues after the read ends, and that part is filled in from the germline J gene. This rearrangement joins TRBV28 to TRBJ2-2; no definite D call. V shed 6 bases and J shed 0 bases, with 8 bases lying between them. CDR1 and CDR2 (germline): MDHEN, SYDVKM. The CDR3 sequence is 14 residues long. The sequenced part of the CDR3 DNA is TGTGCCAGCAGAACCAGTACGAACACCGGGGAG. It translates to CASRTSTNTGE. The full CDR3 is CASRTSTNTGELFF.

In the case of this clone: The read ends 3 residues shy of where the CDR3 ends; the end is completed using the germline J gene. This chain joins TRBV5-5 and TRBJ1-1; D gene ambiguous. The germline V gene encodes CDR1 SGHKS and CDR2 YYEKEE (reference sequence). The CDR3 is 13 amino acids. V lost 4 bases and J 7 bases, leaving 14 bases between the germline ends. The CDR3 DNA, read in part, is TGTGCCAGCAGCCTGGGGTTGTACAGTGAA. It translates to CASSLGLYSE. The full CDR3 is CASSLGLYSEAFF.

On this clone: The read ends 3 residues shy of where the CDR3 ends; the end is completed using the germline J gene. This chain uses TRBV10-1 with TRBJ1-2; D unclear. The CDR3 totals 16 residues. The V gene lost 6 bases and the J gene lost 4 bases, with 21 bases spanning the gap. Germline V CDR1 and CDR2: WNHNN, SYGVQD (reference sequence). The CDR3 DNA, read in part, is TGCGCCAGCAGCAGGAACCCCCAAGAGTCCCCCTATGGC. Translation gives CASSRNPQESPYG. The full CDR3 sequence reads CASSRNPQESPYGYTF.

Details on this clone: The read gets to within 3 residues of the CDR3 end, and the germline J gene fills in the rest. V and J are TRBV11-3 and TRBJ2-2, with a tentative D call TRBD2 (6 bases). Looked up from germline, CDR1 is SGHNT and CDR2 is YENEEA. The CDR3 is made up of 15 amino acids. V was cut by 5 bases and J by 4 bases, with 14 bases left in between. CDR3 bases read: TGTGCCAGCAGCCGGAAACGGGGAGGCACCGGGGAG. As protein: CASSRKRGGTGE. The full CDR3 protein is CASSRKRGGTGELFF.

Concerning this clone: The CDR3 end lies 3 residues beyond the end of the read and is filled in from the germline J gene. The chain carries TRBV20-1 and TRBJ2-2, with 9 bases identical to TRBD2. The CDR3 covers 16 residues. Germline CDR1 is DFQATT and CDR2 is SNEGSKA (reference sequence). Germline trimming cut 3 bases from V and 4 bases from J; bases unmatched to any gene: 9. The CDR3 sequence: CSARAGSSGGTGELFF. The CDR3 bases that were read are TGCAGTGCTAGGGCAGGGAGTAGCGGGGGCACCGGGGAG.

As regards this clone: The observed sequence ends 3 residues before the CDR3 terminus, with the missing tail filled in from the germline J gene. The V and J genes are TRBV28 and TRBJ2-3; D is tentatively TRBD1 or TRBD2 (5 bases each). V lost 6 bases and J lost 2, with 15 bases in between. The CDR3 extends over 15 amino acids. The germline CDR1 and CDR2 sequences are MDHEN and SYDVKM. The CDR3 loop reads CASSPRGVYTDTQYF. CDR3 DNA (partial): TGTGCCAGCAGCCCCAGAGGGGTATACACAGATACG.

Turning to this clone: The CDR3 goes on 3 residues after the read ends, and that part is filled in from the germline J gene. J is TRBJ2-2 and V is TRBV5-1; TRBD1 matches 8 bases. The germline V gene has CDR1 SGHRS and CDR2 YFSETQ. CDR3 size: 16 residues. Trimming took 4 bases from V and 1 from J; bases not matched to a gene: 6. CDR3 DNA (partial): TGCGCCAGCAGCAAAGGGACAGGAATGAACACCGGGGAG. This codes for CASSKGTGMNTGE. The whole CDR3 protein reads CASSKGTGMNTGELFF.

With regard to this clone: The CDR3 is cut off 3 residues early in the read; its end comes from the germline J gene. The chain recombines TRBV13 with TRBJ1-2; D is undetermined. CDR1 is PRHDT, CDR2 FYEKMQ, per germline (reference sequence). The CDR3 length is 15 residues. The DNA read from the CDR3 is TGTGCCAGAGCTCCCCTCTGGCGGCCCACGCGAGGC. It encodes CARAPLWRPTRG. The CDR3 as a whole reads CARAPLWRPTRGYTF.

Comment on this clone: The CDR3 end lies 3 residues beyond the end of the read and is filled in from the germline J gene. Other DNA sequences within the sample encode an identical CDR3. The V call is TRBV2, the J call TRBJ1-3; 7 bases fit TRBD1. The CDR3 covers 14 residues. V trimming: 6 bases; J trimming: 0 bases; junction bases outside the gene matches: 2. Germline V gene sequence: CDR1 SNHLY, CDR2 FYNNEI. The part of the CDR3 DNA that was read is TGTGCCAGCAGCAGGGACAGCTCTGGAAACACC. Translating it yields CASSRDSSGNT. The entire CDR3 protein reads CASSRDSSGNTIYF.

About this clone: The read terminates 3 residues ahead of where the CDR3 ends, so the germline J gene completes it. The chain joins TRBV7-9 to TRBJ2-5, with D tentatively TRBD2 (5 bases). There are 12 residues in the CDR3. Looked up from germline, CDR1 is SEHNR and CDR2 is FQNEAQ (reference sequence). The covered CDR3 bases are TGTGCCAGCAGCGCCCGGGGAAAAACC. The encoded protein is CASSARGKT. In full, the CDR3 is CASSARGKTQYF.

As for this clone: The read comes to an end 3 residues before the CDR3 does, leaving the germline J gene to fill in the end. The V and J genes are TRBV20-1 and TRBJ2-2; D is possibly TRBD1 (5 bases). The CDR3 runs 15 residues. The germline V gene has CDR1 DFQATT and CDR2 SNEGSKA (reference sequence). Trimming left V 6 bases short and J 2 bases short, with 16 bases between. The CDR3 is CSAIDRSSNTGELFF. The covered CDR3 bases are TGCAGTGCAATCGACAGATCTTCTAACACCGGGGAG.

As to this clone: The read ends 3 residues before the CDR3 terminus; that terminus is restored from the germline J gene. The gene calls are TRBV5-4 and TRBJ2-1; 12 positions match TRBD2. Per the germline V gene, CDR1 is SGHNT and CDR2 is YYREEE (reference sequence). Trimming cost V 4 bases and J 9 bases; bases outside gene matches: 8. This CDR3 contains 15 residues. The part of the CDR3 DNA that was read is TGTGCCAGCAGCCGCCGACTAGCGGGGGAGGGTGAG. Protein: CASSRRLAGEGE. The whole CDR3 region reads CASSRRLAGEGEQFF.

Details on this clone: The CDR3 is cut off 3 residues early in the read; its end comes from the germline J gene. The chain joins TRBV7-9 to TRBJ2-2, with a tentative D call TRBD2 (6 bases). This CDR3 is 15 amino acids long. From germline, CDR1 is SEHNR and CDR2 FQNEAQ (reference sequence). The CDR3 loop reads CASSLGGAFNEKLFF. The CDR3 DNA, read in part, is TGTGCCAGCAGCCTCGGCGGGGCCTTTAATGAAAAG. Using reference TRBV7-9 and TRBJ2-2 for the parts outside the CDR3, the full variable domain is DTGVSQNPRHKITKRGQNVTFRCDPISEHNRLYWYRQTLGQGPEFLTYFQNEAQLEKSRLLSDRFSAERPKGSFSTLEIQRTEQGDSAMYLCASSLGGAFNEKLFFGEGSRLTVL.

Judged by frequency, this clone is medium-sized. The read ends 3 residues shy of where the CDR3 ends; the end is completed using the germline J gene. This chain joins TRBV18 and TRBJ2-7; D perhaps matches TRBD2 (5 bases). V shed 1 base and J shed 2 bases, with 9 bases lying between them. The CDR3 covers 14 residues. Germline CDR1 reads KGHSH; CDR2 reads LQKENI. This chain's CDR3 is CASSPRTDTYEQYF. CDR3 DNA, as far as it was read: TGTGCCAGCTCACCACGGACTGATACCTACGAG.

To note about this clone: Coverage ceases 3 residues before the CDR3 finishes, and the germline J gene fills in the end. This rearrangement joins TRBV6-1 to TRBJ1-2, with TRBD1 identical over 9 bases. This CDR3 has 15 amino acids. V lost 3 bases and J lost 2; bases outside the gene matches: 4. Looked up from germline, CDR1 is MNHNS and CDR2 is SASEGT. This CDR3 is CASSDPGQGNYGYTF. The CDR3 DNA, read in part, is TGTGCCAGCAGTGATCCGGGACAGGGAAACTATGGC.

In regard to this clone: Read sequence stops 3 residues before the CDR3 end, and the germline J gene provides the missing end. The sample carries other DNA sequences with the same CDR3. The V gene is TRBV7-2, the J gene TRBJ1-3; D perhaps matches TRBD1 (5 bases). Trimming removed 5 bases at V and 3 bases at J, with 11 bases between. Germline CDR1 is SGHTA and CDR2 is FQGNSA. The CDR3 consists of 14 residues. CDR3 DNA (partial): TGTGCCAGCAGCCCAGGGCGTTTTGGAAACACC. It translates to CASSPGRFGNT. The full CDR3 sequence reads CASSPGRFGNTIYF.

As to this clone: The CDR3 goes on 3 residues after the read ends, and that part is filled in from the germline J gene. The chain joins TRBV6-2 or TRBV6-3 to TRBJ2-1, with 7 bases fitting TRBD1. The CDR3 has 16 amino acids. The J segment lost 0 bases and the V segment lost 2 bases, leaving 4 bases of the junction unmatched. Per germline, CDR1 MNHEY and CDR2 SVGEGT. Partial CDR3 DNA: TGTGCCAGCAGTTACCCGACAGGGAGCTCCTACAATGAG. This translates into CASSYPTGSSYNE. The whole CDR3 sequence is CASSYPTGSSYNEQFF.